This is a list of T cell receptor beta chains from one sample in a study of blood T cell repertoires in COVID-19. Using immunoSEQ multiplex PCR, the repertoire was profiled, and TCRdb retains in-frame clones only, with some absent. Among roughly 150,000 clones listed, around 84% were seen once. The sequenced sample was PBMCs or T cells enriched from blood (not recorded which). Every receptor here comes from a man aged 35-49 years who had recovered from COVID-19. Each CDR3 is given with its conserved first and last residue. A D gene is named only where the DNA matches it firmly. Clone size is stated in some rows and not others, as once, few, many or a class when expanded.

>TRBD1|TRBJ2-3|-|TRBV18
TGTGCCAGCTCACCGGTCGGGACAGGGGGCACAGATACGCAGTATTTT
CASSPVGTGGTDTQYF
>TRBD1|TRBJ2-7|-|TRBV13
TGTGCCAGCAGCCGTGGGACAGGGCCCTACGAGCAGTACTTC
CASSRGTGPYEQYF
>-|TRBJ2-5|-|TRBV2
TGTGCCAGCAGTGAACTGGCTGACCCAGGAACCCAGTACTTC
CASSELADPGTQYF
>TRBD1|TRBJ1-1|few|TRBV5-1
TGCGCCAGCACCTCGACAGGGGTGACTGAAGCTTTCTTT
CASTSTGVTEAFF
>TRBD2|TRBJ2-3|-|TRBV11-2
TGTGCCAGCAGCCAGGGACTAGCGGGGGGTCCCACTAGCACAGATACGCAGTATTTT
CASSQGLAGGPTSTDTQYF
>-|TRBJ1-6|once|TRBV9
TGTGCCAGCAGCGCCGCCGGGGATTTGGGTTCACCCCTCCACTTT
CASSAAGDLGSPLHF
>-|TRBJ1-3|-|TRBV3-1/TRBV3-2
TGTGCCAGCAGCCTAGGAGTCTCTGGAAACACCATATATTTT
CASSLGVSGNTIYF
>-|TRBJ2-2|-|TRBV14
TGTGCCAGCAGCTCCCTTATGGCCCCGAACACCGGGGAGCTGTTTTTT
CASSSLMAPNTGELFF
>-|TRBJ2-3|-|TRBV6-5
TGTGCCAGCAGTTACTGGACACCAGATACGCAGTATTTT
CASSYWTPDTQYF
>TRBD1|TRBJ1-1|-|TRBV2
TGTGCCAGCAGGGACGGACAGGGAGGGTATCGAGCTTTCTTT
CASRDGQGGYRAFF
>TRBD1|TRBJ1-1|-|TRBV30
TGTGCCTGGAGTGTATTAGAGACAGGGAAGAATGAAGCTTTCTTT
CAWSVLETGKNEAFF
>TRBD2|TRBJ2-3|few|TRBV3-1/TRBV3-2
TGTGCCAGCAGCTCCCGACTAGCGGGAGATGACACAGATACGCAGTATTTT
CASSSRLAGDDTDTQYF
>TRBD2|TRBJ2-2|-|TRBV9
TGTGCCAGCAGCCCCCGAGCGGGGCTGAACACCGGGGAGCTGTTTTTT
CASSPRAGLNTGELFF
>TRBD2|TRBJ2-1|-|TRBV7-2
TGTGCCAGCAGCTTACGAGGACTAGCGGGGGGGAACAATGAGCAGTTCTTC
CASSLRGLAGGNNEQFF
>-|TRBJ2-2|-|TRBV7-2
TGTGCCAGCAGCTTAGTTGGACTAACTATTAACACCGGGGAGCTGTTTTTT
CASSLVGLTINTGELFF
>-|TRBJ1-4|-|TRBV2
TGTGCCAGCAGTGAAGGGACAGCTAATGAAAAACTGTTTTTT
CASSEGTANEKLFF
>TRBD2|TRBJ2-1|few|TRBV3-1/TRBV3-2
TGTGCCAGCAGTCATTTAGCGGGGGGCGTATACAATGAGCAGTTCTTC
CASSHLAGGVYNEQFF
>TRBD2|TRBJ2-5|-|TRBV2
TGTGCCAGCAGTGAAGGGACTAGCGGGGGGTCGGAGACCCAGTACTTC
CASSEGTSGGSETQYF
>-|TRBJ1-2|-|TRBV6-5
TGTGCCAGCACCGATTCCGCAGGGGTCTATGGCTACACCTTC
CASTDSAGVYGYTF
>TRBD2|TRBJ2-4|-|TRBV5-1
TGCGCCAGCACCGGGACTAGAAACATTCAGTACTTC
CASTGTRNIQYF
>TRBD1|TRBJ1-4|-|TRBV4-1
TGCGCCAGCAGCGGGACAGGGTTCATATCTAATGAAAAACTGTTTTTT
CASSGTGFISNEKLFF
>TRBD1|TRBJ1-1|-|TRBV9
TGTGCCAGCAGCGTCGGGACAGGCAATTTAATGGCGAACACTGAAGCTTTCTTT
CASSVGTGNLMANTEAFF
>-|TRBJ1-4|once|TRBV5-1
TGCGCCAGCAGCTTGGGTCGGGGATTTGATGAAAAACTGTTTTTT
CASSLGRGFDEKLFF
>TRBD1|TRBJ2-4|-|TRBV5-4
TGTGCCAGCAGCTCACAGGGGGCGAACATTCAGTACTTC
CASSSQGANIQYF
>-|TRBJ2-1|-|TRBV24-1
TGTGCCACCAGTGATCCACGAGCCAATGAGCAGTTCTTC
CATSDPRANEQFF
>TRBD2|TRBJ2-1|-|TRBV3-1/TRBV3-2
TGTGCCAGCAGCCAAGATCTACTAGCGGGGCTCAATGAGCAGTTCTTC
CASSQDLLAGLNEQFF
>TRBD2|TRBJ2-3|-|TRBV5-8
TGTGCCAGCAGCTTGACGGGGGGGACCACAGATACGCAGTATTTT
CASSLTGGTTDTQYF
>TRBD1|TRBJ1-1|-|TRBV6-5
TGTGCCACGAACAGGGGGAGGGAGAACACTGAAGCTTTCTTT
CATNRGRENTEAFF
>-|TRBJ2-2|-|TRBV11-3
TGTGCCAGCAGCTTAGGAGATCCCAGGGAGCTGTTTTTT
CASSLGDPRELFF
>TRBD2|TRBJ2-3|-|TRBV30
TGTGCCTGGAGTTTCGGCGGGGGGTCGACAGATACGCAGTATTTT
CAWSFGGGSTDTQYF
>-|TRBJ1-1|-|TRBV6-4
TGTGCCAGCAGTGACGCACAGGGAACTGAAGCTTTCTTT
CASSDAQGTEAFF
>TRBD1|TRBJ1-1|-|TRBV29-1
TGCAGCGTTGAGGGCGGACAGGGAGAAACTGAAGCTTTCTTT
CSVEGGQGETEAFF
>TRBD2|TRBJ2-1|-|TRBV7-9
TGTGCCAGCAGCTGGCGGGGCCCAGCTAGCGGGGGGCTACACAATGAGCAGTTCTTC
CASSWRGPASGGLHNEQFF
>TRBD1|TRBJ2-5|-|TRBV5-1
TGCGCCAGCCAGATGACAGGGGGGACAATAGTCCAAGAGACCCAGTACTTC
CASQMTGGTIVQETQYF
>-|TRBJ1-1|-|TRBV5-8
TGTGCCAGCAGCTTGGACAGGGATCGTCGAAATGCTGAAGCTTTCTTT
CASSLDRDRRNAEAFF
>-|TRBJ2-2|-|TRBV13
TGTGCCAGCAGCCCCACAGGTACCGGGGAGCTGTTTTTT
CASSPTGTGELFF
>-|TRBJ1-5|few|TRBV7-9
TGTGCCAGCAGCTTAGGTGAACAGGGCAATCAGCCCCAGCATTTT
CASSLGEQGNQPQHF
>TRBD1|TRBJ2-4|-|TRBV28
TGTGCCAGCAGTTTTGGGACAGGGCTAGCCAAAAACATTCAGTACTTC
CASSFGTGLAKNIQYF
>TRBD2|TRBJ2-3|-|TRBV28
TGTGCCAGCAGTTTCGGGGGGGCCGACACAGATACGCAGTATTTT
CASSFGGADTDTQYF
>TRBD1|TRBJ1-2|-|TRBV6-5
TGTGCCAGCAGTCGACAGGGGTTTGGCTACACCTTC
CASSRQGFGYTF
>TRBD1|TRBJ2-3|-|TRBV24-1
TGTGCCACCAGTGATCAGACAGGGGGGAGGTTGACAGATACGCAGTATTTT
CATSDQTGGRLTDTQYF
>TRBD2|TRBJ2-3|-|TRBV11-3
TGTGCCAGCAGCGCGGGGGGGCCCTCCGCAGATACGCAGTATTTT
CASSAGGPSADTQYF
>-|TRBJ1-3|-|TRBV21-1
TGTGCCAGCAGCACCAGAACCGGGACAGATTTCCGATCTGGAAACACCATATATTTT
CASSTRTGTDFRSGNTIYF
>TRBD1|TRBJ1-1|-|TRBV27
TGTGCCAGCAGTTTCGGAGGACAGGTGAACACTGAAGCTTTCTTT
CASSFGGQVNTEAFF
>TRBD1|TRBJ1-4|once|TRBV7-6
TGTGCCAGCAGCACACACAGGGGGGTTAATGAAAAACTGTTTTTT
CASSTHRGVNEKLFF
>-|TRBJ1-2|-|TRBV3-1/TRBV3-2
TGTGCCAGCAGCCAAGATTCTGGGCCGACCACCGGCTACACCTTC
CASSQDSGPTTGYTF